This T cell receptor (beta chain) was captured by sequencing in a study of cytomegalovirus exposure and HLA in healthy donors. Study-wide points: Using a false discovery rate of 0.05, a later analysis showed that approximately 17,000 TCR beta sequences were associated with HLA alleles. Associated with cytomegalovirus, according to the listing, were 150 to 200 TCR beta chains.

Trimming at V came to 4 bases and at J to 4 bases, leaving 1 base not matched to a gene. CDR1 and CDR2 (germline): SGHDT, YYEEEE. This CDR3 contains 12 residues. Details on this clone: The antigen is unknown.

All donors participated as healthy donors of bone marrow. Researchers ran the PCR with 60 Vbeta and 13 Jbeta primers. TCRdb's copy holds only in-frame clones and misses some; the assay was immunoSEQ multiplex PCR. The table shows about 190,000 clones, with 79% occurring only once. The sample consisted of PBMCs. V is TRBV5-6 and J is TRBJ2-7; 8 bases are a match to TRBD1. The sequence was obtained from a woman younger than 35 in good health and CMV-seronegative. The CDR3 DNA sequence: TGTGCCAGCAGCAGACAGGGGTACGAGCAGTACTTC. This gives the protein CASSRQGYEQYF.